What follows describes a single T cell receptor (beta chain). The data originate from a study of T cell changes during pregnancy in multiple sclerosis. Germline CDR1 and CDR2: SNHLY and FYNNEI. V dropped 5 bases and J dropped 2; count of bases not matched to a gene: 7. CDR3 length: 17 residues. The table came from immunoSEQ multiplex PCR; TCRdb's copy has only in-frame clones and leaves some out. The top ten clones hold 3% to 3.5% of a sample with some 70,000 clones, approximately 86% of them seen once. The V gene is TRBV2, the J gene TRBJ2-3, with TRBD2 matching over 13 bases. The material was peripheral blood, obtained before pregnancy. This receptor was identified in a female donor with multiple sclerosis, enrolled in a pregnancy study. The DNA for the CDR3 is TGTGCCAGCAGTCTTATGACTAGCGGGGGGAACACAGATACGCAGTATTTT. It codes for CASSLMTSGGNTDTQYF.